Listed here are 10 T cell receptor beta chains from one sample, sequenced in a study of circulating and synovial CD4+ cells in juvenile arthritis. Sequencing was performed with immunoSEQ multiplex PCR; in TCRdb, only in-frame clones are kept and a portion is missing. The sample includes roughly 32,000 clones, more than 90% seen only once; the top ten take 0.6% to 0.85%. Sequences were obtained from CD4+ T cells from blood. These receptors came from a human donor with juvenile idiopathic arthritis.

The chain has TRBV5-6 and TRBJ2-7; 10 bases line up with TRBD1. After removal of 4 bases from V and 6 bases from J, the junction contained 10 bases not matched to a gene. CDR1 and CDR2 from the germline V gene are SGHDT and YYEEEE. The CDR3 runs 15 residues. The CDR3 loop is CASSQYPGTGAEQYF. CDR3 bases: TGTGCCAGCAGCCAATACCCCGGGACAGGGGCCGAGCAGTACTTC.

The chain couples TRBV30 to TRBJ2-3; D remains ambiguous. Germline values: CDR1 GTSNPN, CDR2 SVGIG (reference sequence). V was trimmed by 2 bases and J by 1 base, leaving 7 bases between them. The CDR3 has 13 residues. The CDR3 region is CAWSPQGTDTQYF. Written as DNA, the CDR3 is TGTGCCTGGAGTCCGCAGGGCACAGATACGCAGTATTTT.

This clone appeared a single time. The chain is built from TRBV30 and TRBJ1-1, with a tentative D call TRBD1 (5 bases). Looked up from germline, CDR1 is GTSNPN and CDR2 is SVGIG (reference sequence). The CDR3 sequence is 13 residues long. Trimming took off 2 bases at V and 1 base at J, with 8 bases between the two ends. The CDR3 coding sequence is TGTGCCTGGAGTCCCCAGGGGAACACTGAAGCTTTCTTT. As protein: CAWSPQGNTEAFF.

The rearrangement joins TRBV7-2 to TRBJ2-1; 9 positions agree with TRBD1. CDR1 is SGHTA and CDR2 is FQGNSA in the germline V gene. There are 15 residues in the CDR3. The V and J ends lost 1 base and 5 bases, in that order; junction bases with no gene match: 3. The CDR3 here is CASSLVGTGNNEQFF. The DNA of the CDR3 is TGTGCCAGCAGCTTAGTGGGGACAGGGAACAATGAGCAGTTCTTC.

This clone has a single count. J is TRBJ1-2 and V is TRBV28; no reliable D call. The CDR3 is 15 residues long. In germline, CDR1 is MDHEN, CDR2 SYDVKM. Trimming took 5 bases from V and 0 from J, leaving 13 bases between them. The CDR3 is CASSTNPRTNYGYTF. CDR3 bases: TGTGCCAGCAGTACGAACCCGAGAACTAACTATGGCTACACCTTC.

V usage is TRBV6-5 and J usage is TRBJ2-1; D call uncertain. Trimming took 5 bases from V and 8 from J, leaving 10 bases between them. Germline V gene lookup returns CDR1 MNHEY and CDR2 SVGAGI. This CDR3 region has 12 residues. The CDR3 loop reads CASSHSIYEQFF. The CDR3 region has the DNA TGTGCCAGCAGTCATAGTATCTATGAGCAGTTCTTC.

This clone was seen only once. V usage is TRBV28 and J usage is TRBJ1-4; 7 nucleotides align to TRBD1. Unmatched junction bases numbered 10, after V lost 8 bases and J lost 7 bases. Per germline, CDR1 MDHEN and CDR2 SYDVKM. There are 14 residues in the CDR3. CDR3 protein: CASGATGVLEKLFF. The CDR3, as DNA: TGTGCCAGCGGAGCAACAGGGGTTCTTGAAAAACTGTTTTTT.

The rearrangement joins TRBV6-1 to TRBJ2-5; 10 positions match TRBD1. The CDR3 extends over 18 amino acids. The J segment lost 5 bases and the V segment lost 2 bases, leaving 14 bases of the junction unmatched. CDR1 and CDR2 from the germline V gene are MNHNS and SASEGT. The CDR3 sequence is CASSEQVTGGAVGETQYF. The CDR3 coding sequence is TGTGCCAGCAGTGAACAGGTGACAGGGGGCGCGGTTGGGGAGACCCAGTACTTC.

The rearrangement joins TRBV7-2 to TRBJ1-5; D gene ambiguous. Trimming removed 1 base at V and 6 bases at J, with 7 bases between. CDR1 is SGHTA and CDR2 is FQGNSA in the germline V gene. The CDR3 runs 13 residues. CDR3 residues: CASSLELAQPQHF. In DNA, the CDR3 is TGTGCCAGCAGCTTAGAGCTAGCTCAGCCCCAGCATTTT.

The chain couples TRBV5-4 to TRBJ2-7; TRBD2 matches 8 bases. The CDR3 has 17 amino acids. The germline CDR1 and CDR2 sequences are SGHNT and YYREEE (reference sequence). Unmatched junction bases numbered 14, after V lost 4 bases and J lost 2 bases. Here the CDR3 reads CASSPLSSGVRAYEQYF. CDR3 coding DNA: TGTGCCAGCAGCCCGTTGAGTAGCGGGGTCAGAGCCTACGAGCAGTACTTC.